The 26 T cell receptor beta chains in this list originate from one sample, sequenced in a study of early T cells in non-severe SARS-CoV-2 infection. TCRdb ran MiXCR on the 5' RACE reads and lists one entry per CDR3 protein. The table records 90,000 to 130,000 distinct CDR3 sequences, roughly 12% of them present only once. The input for sequencing was whole blood, taken at baseline. The receptors derive from an adult who was a healthcare worker with PCR-confirmed SARS-CoV-2 infection or an uninfected control (not recorded which).

The CDR3 loop is CASSVTPADGGGTQYF. The CDR3 DNA reads TGTGCCAGCAGCGTAACTCCTGCGGACGGAGGGGGGACCCAGTACTTC. The chain joins TRBV9 to TRBJ2-5; D could derive from TRBD1 or TRBD2 (6 bases each). The ends were cut back, 1 base at V and 7 bases at J, with 20 bases in the middle. CDR3 size: 16 residues. Germline CDR1 is SGDLS and CDR2 is YYNGEE.

This clonotype turned up a few times. This chain uses TRBV3-1 with TRBJ2-7, with a tentative D call TRBD2 (6 bases). Trimming removed 0 bases from V and 3 bases from J, with 12 bases in between. The length of the CDR3 is 15 residues. CDR1 and CDR2 from the germline V gene are LGHDT and YNNKEL (reference sequence). CDR3 protein: CASSQEASAFYEQYF. In DNA, the CDR3 is TGTGCCAGCAGCCAAGAGGCTAGCGCATTCTACGAGCAGTACTTC.

The gene calls are TRBV10-3 and TRBJ1-3; tentatively, D is TRBD1 (6 bases). Per germline, CDR1 ENHRY and CDR2 SYGVKD. V lost 10 bases and J 1 base, leaving 14 bases between the germline ends. The CDR3 spans 14 residues. CDR3 region: CATRGGLSGNTIYF. DNA of the CDR3: TGTGCCACTAGGGGGGGACTATCTGGAAACACCATATATTTT.

This clonotype was observed a few times. The chain has TRBV20-1 and TRBJ2-3; D gene ambiguous. CDR3 length: 12 amino acids. CDR1 DFQATT and CDR2 SNEGSKA come from the germline V gene (reference sequence). Between the trimmed V and J ends, which lost 6 bases and 3 bases, there was a span of 10 bases. CDR3 in amino acids: CSADTETDTQYF. The CDR3 DNA reads TGCAGTGCCGATACAGAGACAGATACGCAGTATTTT.

The table lists this clonotype with a few counts. The V call is TRBV29-1, the J call TRBJ2-3, with a possible D match to TRBD2 (5 bases). Germline-derived CDR1 and CDR2 are SQVTM and ANQGSEA. The V end was cut by 5 bases, the J end by 1 base, with 10 bases between. This CDR3 region has 13 residues. CDR3 nucleotides: TGCAGCGTTCTGAGCGGCCGCACAGATACGCAGTATTTT. Translated: CSVLSGRTDTQYF.

This clonotype was picked up many times. This rearrangement joins TRBV3-1 to TRBJ2-2, with D unresolved. CDR1 LGHDT and CDR2 YNNKEL come from the germline V gene (reference sequence). CDR3 length: 18 amino acids. Trimming left V 0 bases short and J 7 bases short, with 21 bases between. CDR3 in DNA: TGTGCCAGCAGCCAAGACGTAGGGCACTCCCCTGGGGTCGGGGAGCTGTTTTTT. Its translation is CASSQDVGHSPGVGELFF. Using reference TRBV3-1 and TRBJ2-2 for the parts outside the CDR3, the full variable domain is DTAVSQTPKYLVTQMGNDKSIKCEQNLGHDTMYWYKQDSKKFLKIMFSYNNKELIINETVPNRFSPKSPDKAHLNLHINSLELGDSAVYFCASSQDVGHSPGVGELFFGEGSRLTVL.

V and J are TRBV24-1 and TRBJ2-7; D unresolved. Germline assignment: CDR1 KGHDR and CDR2 SFDVKD. Trimming left V 4 bases short and J 0 bases short, with 6 bases between. This CDR3 comprises 13 residues. The chain's CDR3 is CATSDSSSYEQYF. CDR3 bases: TGTGCCACCAGTGACTCATCCTCCTACGAGCAGTACTTC.

This clonotype has at least ten counts. V and J are TRBV20-1 and TRBJ2-5; D is undetermined. Trimming stripped 4 bases from V and 4 bases from J, with 7 bases between. CDR3 length: 11 residues. The germline V gene encodes CDR1 DFQATT and CDR2 SNEGSKA (reference sequence). CDR3 protein: CSANPGETQYF. The CDR3, as DNA: TGCAGTGCTAACCCCGGAGAGACCCAGTACTTC.

A few counts support this clonotype. This chain links TRBV2 with TRBJ2-7; TRBD1 agrees at 9 bases. This CDR3 comprises 13 residues. Germline values: CDR1 SNHLY, CDR2 FYNNEI. V dropped 6 bases and J dropped 3; count of bases not matched to a gene: 3. Here the CDR3 reads CASRAGQGYEQYF. The CDR3 nucleotides read TGTGCCAGCAGGGCGGGACAGGGCTACGAGCAGTACTTC.

On this clonotype: This may be a read error: a much more frequent sequence differs by one nucleotide. The chain has TRBV9 and TRBJ2-7; 8 bases map to TRBD1. The length of the CDR3 is 14 residues. The germline gives CDR1 SGDLS, CDR2 YYNGEE. The CDR3 protein is CASSAGTGFSERYF. The CDR3 region has the DNA TGTGCCAGCAGCGCCGGGACAGGATTCTCCGAGCGGTACTTC.

This clonotype was seen a handful of times. The chain has TRBV10-1 and TRBJ2-3, with D hard to call. Germline V gene lookup returns CDR1 WNHNN and CDR2 SYGVQD (reference sequence). The ends were cut back, 4 bases at V and 5 bases at J, with 10 bases in the middle. The CDR3 is 13 residues long. The chain's CDR3 is CASSVRTGDTQYF. DNA for the CDR3: TGCGCCAGCAGTGTTCGCACGGGAGATACGCAGTATTTT.

The V call is TRBV29-1, the J call TRBJ2-7; tentative D call: TRBD2 (5 bases). The CDR3 spans 12 residues. The V end lost 4 bases, the J end lost 4 bases, and 11 bases lay between the germline ends. The germline CDR1 and CDR2 sequences are SQVTM and ANQGSEA. CDR3 protein: CSVGPDSYEQYF. CDR3 DNA: TGCAGCGTTGGTCCGGACTCGTACGAGCAGTACTTC.

CDR3 bases: TGTGCCAGCAGTTTAGGGGCAACTGGTACGCAGTATTTT. Protein: CASSLGATGTQYF. This chain links TRBV12-3 or TRBV12-4 with TRBJ2-3; D not resolved. Trimming removed 1 base from V and 8 bases from J, with 10 bases in between. The length of the CDR3 is 13 residues.

The sample holds many counts of this clonotype. This chain links TRBV27 with TRBJ1-5; D is uncertain. This CDR3 is 16 amino acids long. The V end was cut by 5 bases, the J end by 6 bases, with 20 bases between. Germline V lookup: CDR1 MNHEY, CDR2 SMNVEV (reference sequence). For the CDR3, the DNA is TGTGCCAGCAGTACGTCCCGGGTCCTCATGGGTCAGCCCCAGCATTTT. Protein product: CASSTSRVLMGQPQHF.

This clonotype was seen more than once but under ten times. The CDR3 here is CASSTGDRYEQYF. The CDR3 DNA reads TGTGCCAGCAGCACAGGGGACCGCTACGAGCAGTACTTC. This chain uses TRBV11-3 with TRBJ2-7; TRBD1 aligns across 7 bases. CDR1 is SGHNT and CDR2 is YENEEA in the germline V gene. This CDR3 contains 13 residues. J lost 3 bases, V lost 5 bases, and 4 bases had no gene match.

The gene calls are TRBV20-1 and TRBJ2-1; 7 positions match TRBD2. Unmatched junction bases numbered 4, after V lost 1 base and J lost 4 bases. The CDR3 extends over 14 amino acids. Per the germline V gene, CDR1 is DFQATT and CDR2 is SNEGSKA (reference sequence). The CDR3: CSARVSGLYNEQFF. CDR3 nucleotides: TGCAGTGCTAGAGTTAGCGGGTTATACAATGAGCAGTTCTTC.

A few counts support this clonotype. The genes are TRBV24-1 and TRBJ1-2; 8 nucleotides agree with TRBD1. Germline V gives CDR1 KGHDR, CDR2 SFDVKD. The V gene end was trimmed by 5 bases and the J gene end by 6 bases; junction bases not matched to a gene: 4. This CDR3 comprises 13 residues. The CDR3 loop reads CATSAGTGHGYTF. The DNA for the CDR3 is TGTGCCACCAGTGCTGGGACAGGCCATGGCTACACCTTC.

The V call is TRBV7-3, the J call TRBJ2-7; D could derive from TRBD1 or TRBD2 (5 bases each). Trimming left V 5 bases short and J 3 bases short, with 17 bases between. CDR1 SGHTA and CDR2 FQGTGA come from the germline V gene. The CDR3 spans 15 residues. The CDR3 reads CASSTGPRGGYEQYF. DNA of the CDR3: TGTGCCAGCAGCACCGGGCCCCGTGGGGGCTACGAGCAGTACTTC.

The table lists this clonotype with a few counts. The chain links TRBV7-9 to TRBJ1-1; TRBD1 agrees at 8 bases. V trimming: 6 bases; J trimming: 7 bases; junction bases outside the gene matches: 7. Germline values: CDR1 SEHNR, CDR2 FQNEAQ (reference sequence). The CDR3 is 13 residues long. CDR3 region: CASSVQGGVEAFF. The CDR3 DNA reads as TGTGCCAGCAGTGTACAGGGGGGTGTTGAAGCTTTCTTT.

The chain recombines TRBV11-2 with TRBJ1-2; no clear D. V dropped 0 bases and J dropped 4 bases, with 15 bases sitting between them. The CDR3 totals 16 residues. CDR1 SGHAT and CDR2 FQNNGV come from the germline V gene. The CDR3 region is CASSLEGYAVAYGYTF. The DNA of the CDR3 is TGTGCCAGCAGCTTAGAAGGTTATGCGGTTGCCTATGGCTACACCTTC.

This clonotype was seen many times. This rearrangement joins TRBV9 to TRBJ2-4; the match to TRBD1 covers 8 bases. V was pared by 0 bases and J by 5 bases, with 4 bases of the junction left unmatched. Germline V gene data show CDR1 as SGDLS and CDR2 as YYNGEE. This CDR3 region has 15 residues. The CDR3 bases are TGTGCCAGCAGCGTAGAAGGACAGGGACAAAACATTCAGTACTTC. Protein: CASSVEGQGQNIQYF.

This clonotype was counted many times. The rearrangement links TRBV7-9 to TRBJ2-7, with D possibly matching TRBD2 (6 bases). The V gene lost 3 bases and the J gene lost 5 bases, with 14 bases spanning the gap. The CDR3 has 14 amino acids. The germline gives CDR1 SEHNR, CDR2 FQNEAQ (reference sequence). CDR3 sequence: CASSFRAGGNEQYF. The CDR3 region has the DNA TGTGCCAGCAGCTTTAGGGCAGGAGGGAACGAGCAGTACTTC.

The chain's CDR3 is CAWSFGPNQPQHF. The CDR3 DNA reads TGTGCCTGGAGCTTCGGTCCCAATCAGCCCCAGCATTTT. This rearrangement joins TRBV30 to TRBJ1-5; D is undetermined. Germline loops: CDR1 GTSNPN, CDR2 SVGIG (reference sequence). With 3 bases removed from V and 3 bases from J, the gap between germline ends came to 9 bases. The CDR3 sequence is 13 residues long. The whole variable domain, remainder taken from reference TRBV30 and TRBJ1-5, is SQTIHQWPATLVQPVGSPLSLECTVEGTSNPNLYWYRQAAGRGLQLLFYSVGIGQISSEVPQNLSASRPQDRQFILSSKKLLLSDSGFYLCAWSFGPNQPQHFGDGTRLSIL.

This clonotype was picked up a small number of times. This sequence joins TRBV6-5 and TRBJ1-1; no clear D. CDR1 MNHEY and CDR2 SVGAGI come from the germline V gene. The CDR3 has 13 amino acids. V dropped 0 bases and J dropped 4 bases, with 6 bases sitting between them. The CDR3 region has the DNA TGTGCCAGCAGTTACTCGAAGGCCACTGAAGCTTTCTTT. Amino acid sequence: CASSYSKATEAFF.

This clonotype was observed at least ten times. The gene calls are TRBV4-1 and TRBJ1-5; 9 bases agree with TRBD1. The germline gives CDR1 MGHRA, CDR2 YSYEKL. Trimming at V came to 2 bases and at J to 4 bases, leaving 9 bases not matched to a gene. This CDR3 has 17 residues. The CDR3 spells CASSQPDRGSWNQPQHF. CDR3 sequence (DNA): TGCGCCAGCAGCCAACCGGACAGGGGAAGTTGGAATCAGCCCCAGCATTTT.

V usage is TRBV7-9 and J usage is TRBJ2-3; perhaps TRBD2 as D (5 bases). CDR1 and CDR2 (germline): SEHNR, FQNEAQ (reference sequence). Between the trimmed V and J ends, which lost 6 bases and 1 base, there was a span of 8 bases. The CDR3 has 13 residues. The CDR3 spells CASRRRGTDTQYF. The CDR3 bases are TGTGCCAGCAGGAGGCGGGGCACAGATACGCAGTATTTT.